The 5 T cell receptor beta chains in this list originate from one sample, sequenced in a study of T cell responses to AZD1222 COVID-19 vaccine (dated by TCRdb to the early 2020s). The time point label, as the study defines it: baseline before first vaccination. Libraries came from the immunoSEQ multiplex PCR assay. TCRdb provides this immuneACCESS table in a form limited to in-frame rearrangements. Some clones are lacking; in checked studies, under half of them reflect an unresolved V gene, and why the rest are absent is not known. In this sample the table shows roughly 100,000 clones, 90% of which occur a single time. 4.5% to 5.5% of the sample rests with the top ten. Sequences were derived from peripheral blood, sampled on day 0 of AZD1222 vaccination. The receptors originated from an adult in good health.

J is TRBJ2-1 and V is TRBV2; 10 bases map to TRBD2. Germline loops: CDR1 SNHLY, CDR2 FYNNEI. J lost 0 bases, V lost 6 bases, and 11 bases had no gene match. This CDR3 spans 18 amino acids. CDR3 DNA: TGTGCCAGCAGAGGGCTAGCGGGGGCCACGAGCTCCTACAATGAGCAGTTCTTC. Amino acid sequence: CASRGLAGATSSYNEQFF.

This clone has a handful of counts. The V and J genes are TRBV28 and TRBJ2-1; 7 bases agree with TRBD1. J lost 7 bases, V lost 0 bases, and 18 bases had no gene match. Germline-derived CDR1 and CDR2 are MDHEN and SYDVKM. The CDR3 consists of 19 residues. CDR3 amino acids: CASSLWNIRQGGWKNEQFF. The CDR3 DNA sequence: TGTGCCAGCAGTTTATGGAACATAAGACAGGGCGGTTGGAAAAATGAGCAGTTCTTC.

Here the CDR3 reads CASSQDGAGEQFF. The DNA of the CDR3 is TGCGCCAGCAGCCAAGATGGGGCAGGCGAGCAGTTCTTC. The chain is built from TRBV4-3 and TRBJ2-1; D may be TRBD1 (5 bases). CDR3 length: 13 residues. The V end was cut by 0 bases, the J end by 10 bases, with 10 bases between. Germline loops: CDR1 LGHNA, CDR2 YSLEER.

The CDR3 nucleotides read TGTGCCAGCCGCCCCCACTCAATCGCGAACACCGGGGAGCTGTTTTTT. It codes for CASRPHSIANTGELFF. The chain combines TRBV2 with TRBJ2-2; no clear D. V lost 8 bases to trimming and J lost 0 bases, with 16 bases between them. CDR1 is SNHLY and CDR2 is FYNNEI in the germline V gene. The CDR3 consists of 16 residues.

The chain couples TRBV5-1 to TRBJ2-4; D may be TRBD2 (6 bases). The V gene lost 2 bases and the J gene lost 2 bases, with 11 bases spanning the gap. The CDR3 has 15 residues. The germline V gene has CDR1 SGHRS and CDR2 YFSETQ. The CDR3 region has the DNA TGCGCCAGCAGCTTTAGCGGTGGGTCCAAAAACATTCAGTACTTC. Its translation: CASSFSGGSKNIQYF. Supplemented by reference TRBV5-1 and TRBJ2-4, the full variable domain reads KAGVTQTPRYLIKTRGQQVTLSCSPISGHRSVSWYQQTPGQGLQFLFEYFSETQRNKGNFPGRFSGRQFSNSRSEMNVSTLELGDSALYLCASSFSGGSKNIQYFGAGTRLSVL.